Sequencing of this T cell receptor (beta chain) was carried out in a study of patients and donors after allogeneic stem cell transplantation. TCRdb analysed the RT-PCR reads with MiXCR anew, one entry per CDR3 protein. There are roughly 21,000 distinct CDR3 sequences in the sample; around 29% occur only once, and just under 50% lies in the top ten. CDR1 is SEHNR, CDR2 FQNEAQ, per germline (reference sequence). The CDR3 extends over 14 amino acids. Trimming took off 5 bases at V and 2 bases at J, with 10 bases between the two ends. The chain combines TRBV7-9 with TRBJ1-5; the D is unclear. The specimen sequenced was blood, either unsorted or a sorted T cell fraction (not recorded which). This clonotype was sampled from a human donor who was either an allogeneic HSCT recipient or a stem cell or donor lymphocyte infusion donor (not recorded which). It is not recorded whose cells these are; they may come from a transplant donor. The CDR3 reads CASSPGGGNQPQHF. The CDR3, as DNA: TGTGCCAGCAGCCCGGGTGGTGGCAATCAGCCCCAGCATTTT.